This record looks at one TCR beta chain sequence and its context. Germline lookup yields CDR1 SNHLY and CDR2 FYNNEI. The CDR3 totals 15 residues. Trimming removed 6 bases from V and 4 bases from J, with 15 bases in between. This specimen belongs to a study of blood T cell repertoires in COVID-19. The wider study: Acute-phase and convalescent COVID-19 samples originated in the United States, Italy and Spain.

TCRdb's table, derived via immunoSEQ multiplex PCR, lists solely in-frame clones and lacks some. Here the sample spans 140,000 to 150,000 clones, 65% to 80% being singletons. The receptor was derived from a woman between 55 and 75 years old with acute or convalescent COVID-19. The sequencing input was peripheral blood. The genes are TRBV2 and TRBJ2-2; TRBD1 is a possible D gene (5 bases). The CDR3 bases are TGTGCCAGCAGACCAGGGTGGGATGGCACCGGGGAGCTGTTTTTT. This encodes CASRPGWDGTGELFF.